This TCR beta chain derives from a study of T cells in Graves' hyperthyroidism and ophthalmopathy. TCR beta CDR3 sequences were amplified from RNA transcripts. HTBI primers were used for first-round RT-PCR of the TCR CDR3. MiXCR, run by TCRdb on the multiplex PCR reads, gives a single entry per CDR3 protein. The sample includes approximately 530,000 distinct CDR3 sequences, 16% of them seen just once. This clonotype has a single count. Graves' hyperthyroidism was deemed stable absent ophthalmopathy progression within 18 months. Reasons for excluding patients were uncontrolled infection, other autoimmune disease, pregnancy or lactation. The study based diagnoses on clinical symptoms, serum thyroxine and TRAb, thyroid ultrasound and orbital computed tomography. The CDR3 covers 15 residues. Germline CDR1 and CDR2: MGHRA and YSYEKL. The ends were cut back, 1 base at V and 4 bases at J, with 10 bases in the middle.

This receptor was obtained from a woman under 30 with Graves' hyperthyroidism. Sequenced sample: blood. J is TRBJ2-2 and V is TRBV4-1, with a possible D match to TRBD2 (6 bases). In nucleotides, the CDR3 is TGCGCCAGCAGCCAAGTGGCGGGGACCACCGGGGAGCTGTTTTTT. It encodes CASSQVAGTTGELFF.